This T cell receptor (beta chain) is drawn from a study of blood T cell repertoires in COVID-19. On the study more broadly: T cells, B-cell-depleted T cells, or PBMCs supplied cDNA or gDNA.

This clone is a singleton in its sample. The CDR3 is 14 residues long. Germline V lookup: CDR1 KGHSH, CDR2 LQKENI. V trimming: 6 bases; J trimming: 6 bases; junction bases outside the gene matches: 7. The method was immunoSEQ multiplex PCR; TCRdb's version includes in-frame clones alone and lacks a portion of them. The table records roughly 110,000 clones, 81% of them present only once. Sequenced material: peripheral blood. The V gene is TRBV18, the J gene TRBJ1-1, with 10 bases identical to TRBD1. This receptor was obtained from a man aged 45-60 years with acute or convalescent COVID-19. CDR3 residues: CASSLRQGAAEAFF. The CDR3 coding sequence is TGTGCCAGCTCCCTAAGACAGGGGGCGGCTGAAGCTTTCTTT.